This T cell receptor beta chain was observed in a study of technical replicates of blood from a few donors. The table came from immunoSEQ multiplex PCR; TCRdb's copy has only in-frame clones and leaves some out. The table lists around 58,000 clones, around 87% of them singletons. The ends lost 6 bases at V and 0 bases at J; junction bases unmatched: 10. Germline values: CDR1 SGHAT, CDR2 FQNNGV. The CDR3 extends over 18 amino acids. This chain links TRBV11-2 with TRBJ2-3, with TRBD2 matching 12 bases. The receptor comes from a human donor in good health. Some clones in this sample may be carry-over from other donors' samples. What was sequenced was PBMCs. The DNA of the CDR3 is TGTGCCAGCAGGGAGGGACTAGCGGGTATTTCTAGCACAGATACGCAGTATTTT. Protein: CASREGLAGISSTDTQYF. The entire variable domain, with the rest obtained from reference TRBV11-2 and TRBJ2-3, is as follows: EAGVAQSPRYKIIEKRQSVAFWCNPISGHATLYWYQQILGQGPKLLIQFQNNGVVDDSQLPKDRFSAERLKGVDSTLKIQPAKLEDSAVYLCASREGLAGISSTDTQYFGPGTRLTVL.